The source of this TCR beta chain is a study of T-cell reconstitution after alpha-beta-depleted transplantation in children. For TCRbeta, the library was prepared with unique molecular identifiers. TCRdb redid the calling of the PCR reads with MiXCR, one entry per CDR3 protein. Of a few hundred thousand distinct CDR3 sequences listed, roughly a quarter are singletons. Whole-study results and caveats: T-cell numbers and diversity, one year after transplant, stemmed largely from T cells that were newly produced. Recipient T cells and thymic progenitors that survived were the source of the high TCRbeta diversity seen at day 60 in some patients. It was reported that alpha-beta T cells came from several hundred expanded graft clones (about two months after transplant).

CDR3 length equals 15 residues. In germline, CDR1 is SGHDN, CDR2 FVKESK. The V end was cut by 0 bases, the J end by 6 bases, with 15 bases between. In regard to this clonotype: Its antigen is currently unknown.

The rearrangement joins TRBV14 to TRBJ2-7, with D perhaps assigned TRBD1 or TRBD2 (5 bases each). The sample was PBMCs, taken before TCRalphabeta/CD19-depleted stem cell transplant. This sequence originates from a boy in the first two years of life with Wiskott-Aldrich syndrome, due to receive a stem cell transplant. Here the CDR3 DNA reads TGTGCCAGCAGCCAAGACCTCAGGGAGTCGAGCGAGCAGTACTTC. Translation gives CASSQDLRESSEQYF.